This T cell receptor (beta chain) was found in a study of memory CD4+ T cells and cytomegalovirus serostatus. Clones were sequenced by immunoSEQ multiplex PCR, and TCRdb holds only the in-frame ones, with some missing. The sample carries 85,000 to 100,000 clones, over 70% recorded once. Single viable CD3+CD4+CD8-CD45RO+ cells were sorted as the memory CD4+ T cells. After thawing, CD4+ T cells were positively selected. The sequence was collected from an adult in good health and CMV-seropositive. Sequenced: memory CD4+ T cells from blood.

CDR3 residues: CASSKTSTDTQYF. The DNA of the CDR3 is TGTGCCAGCAGCAAGACTAGCACAGATACGCAGTATTTT. The V gene is TRBV7-9, the J gene TRBJ2-3; D is unresolved. CDR3 length: 13 amino acids. Germline V CDR1 and CDR2: SEHNR, FQNEAQ (reference sequence). V lost 5 bases, J lost 0 bases, and 6 bases lay in between.